The 6 T cell receptor beta chains listed next were all sequenced from one sample in a study of shared T cell receptors in the human thymus (dated by TCRdb to the early 2020s). Libraries were made using the immunoSEQ multiplex PCR assay. Sourced from immuneACCESS, this table was stored by TCRdb with only in-frame sequences that have V and J called. A share of the clones is absent; for the studies checked, an unresolved V gene accounts for under half, and the remainder has no known explanation. Here the sample has almost 550,000 clones; approximately 78% occur a single time. The top ten clonotypes cover around 0.012% of the sample. A further study also used this sample, focusing on human thymus T cells.

The sample comprised thymocytes. The receptors here all came from a boy younger than two with a congenital heart defect. Donor details come from another sample of the same person, matched by shared clones.

The V and J genes are TRBV12-5 and TRBJ1-2, with 7 positions matching TRBD1. Germline CDR1 reads LGHNT; CDR2 reads FRNRAP. Losses at the gene ends were 3 bases for V and 8 bases for J; bases not matched to a gene: 15. The CDR3 has 16 amino acids. The DNA of the CDR3 is TGTGCTAGTGGTTTAACACCCTCTGACAGGGTCGACGGCTACACCTTC. Translating gives CASGLTPSDRVDGYTF.

V and J are TRBV7-9 and TRBJ2-7; the match to TRBD2 covers 8 bases. The CDR3 is 16 residues long. Germline assignment: CDR1 SEHNR and CDR2 FQNEAQ (reference sequence). The V and J ends lost 3 bases and 1 base, in that order; junction bases with no gene match: 8. The CDR3 DNA sequence: TGTGCCAGCAGCTTCTCGAAGCTAGCGGGTTCCTACGAGCAGTACTTC. Translating it yields CASSFSKLAGSYEQYF.

The J gene is TRBJ2-7, the V gene TRBV6-5, with D perhaps matching TRBD1 (6 bases). Per the germline V gene, CDR1 is MNHEY and CDR2 is SVGAGI. The CDR3 has 15 residues. V was clipped by 2 bases and J by 5 bases, with 16 bases between them. DNA of the CDR3: TGTGCCAGCAGTTACGGCGACAGGATCCCTAACGAGCAGTACTTC. It yields the protein CASSYGDRIPNEQYF.

The sample holds a few counts of this clone. The V and J genes are TRBV11-1 and TRBJ1-2; 7 positions agree with TRBD1. This CDR3 is built from 13 residues. CDR1 and CDR2 (germline): SGHAT, FQDESV (reference sequence). The junction had 9 bases not matched to a gene; V was cut back by 8 bases and J by 6 bases. This CDR3 is CASGKQGSNGYTF. In DNA, the CDR3 is TGTGCCAGCGGAAAACAGGGGAGCAATGGCTACACCTTC. The full variable domain, its missing parts supplied by reference TRBV11-1 and TRBJ1-2, is EAEVAQSPRYKITEKSQAVAFWCDPISGHATLYWYRQILGQGPELLVQFQDESVVDDSQLPKDRFSAERLKGVDSTLKIQPAELGDSAMYLCASGKQGSNGYTFGSGTRLTVV.

The genes are TRBV9 and TRBJ2-7, with TRBD1 identical over 9 bases. After removal of 3 bases from V and 4 bases from J, the junction contained 11 bases not matched to a gene. The CDR3 length is 16 residues. The V gene's germline CDR1 is SGDLS and CDR2 YYNGEE. DNA of the CDR3: TGTGCCAGCAGCGCCACCCCAGGGACAGGGACATACGAGCAGTACTTC. Translating gives CASSATPGTGTYEQYF.

This chain connects TRBV4-1 to TRBJ2-7; D gene unclear. CDR3 length: 13 amino acids. Deletions cut 0 bases from V and 1 base from J, with 4 bases between. Germline V gene sequence: CDR1 MGHRA, CDR2 YSYEKL. CDR3 loop: CASSQDESYEQYF. The DNA of the CDR3 is TGCGCCAGCAGCCAAGATGAGTCCTACGAGCAGTACTTC.